This is a list of T cell receptor beta chains from one sample in a study of T cell responses to AZD1222 COVID-19 vaccine. The repertoire was sequenced with immunoSEQ multiplex PCR; TCRdb's copy has only in-frame clones and lacks some. The data contain about 78,000 clones, roughly 87% of them singletons. Sequenced here: peripheral blood, sampled on day 0 of AZD1222 vaccination. The receptor source for this set is an adult in good health. Each CDR3 is given with its conserved first and last residue. The D gene is left open where the match is weak. Only some rows state a clone size, as once, few, many or a class for expanded clones.

CDR3 protein: CARQDDTDTQYF
CDR3 DNA: TGTGCCAGACAGGACGACACAGATACGCAGTATTTT
V gene: TRBV19
clone size: .
D gene: .
J gene: TRBJ2-3

CDR3 protein: CASSLRQGLYNEQFF
CDR3 DNA: TGTGCCAGCAGCCTCCGGCAGGGGCTATACAATGAGCAGTTCTTC
V gene: TRBV7-3
clone size: .
D gene: .
J gene: TRBJ2-1

CDR3 protein: CASRRQGRSSNQPQHF
CDR3 DNA: TGTGCCAGTAGGCGGCAGGGACGATCTAGCAATCAGCCCCAGCATTTT
V gene: TRBV19
clone size: .
D gene: .
J gene: TRBJ1-5

CDR3 protein: CASSFTDTQYF
CDR3 DNA: TGTGCCAGCAGCTTCACAGATACGCAGTATTTT
V gene: TRBV7-9
clone size: .
D gene: .
J gene: TRBJ2-3

CDR3 protein: CASSLTAITGNEQFF
CDR3 DNA: TGTGCCAGCAGCTTAACTGCTATAACGGGCAATGAGCAGTTCTTC
V gene: TRBV7-3
clone size: .
D gene: .
J gene: TRBJ2-1

CDR3 protein: CASKTLAGVADTQYF
CDR3 DNA: TGTGCCAGCAAGACACTAGCGGGAGTTGCAGATACGCAGTATTTT
V gene: TRBV27
clone size: .
D gene: TRBD2
J gene: TRBJ2-3

CDR3 protein: CASSQDATGVADTQYF
CDR3 DNA: TGCGCCAGCAGCCAAGATGCGACGGGAGTGGCAGATACGCAGTATTTT
V gene: TRBV4-3
clone size: .
D gene: .
J gene: TRBJ2-3

CDR3 protein: CASSPQGRGPRTDTQYF
CDR3 DNA: TGTGCCAGCAGCCCCCAGGGCAGGGGTCCGCGTACAGATACGCAGTATTTT
V gene: TRBV11-3
clone size: .
D gene: .
J gene: TRBJ2-3

CDR3 protein: CASSYGASGSWYEQYF
CDR3 DNA: TGTGCCAGCAGTTACGGGGCTAGCGGGAGTTGGTACGAGCAGTACTTC
V gene: TRBV6-2/TRBV6-3
clone size: .
D gene: TRBD2
J gene: TRBJ2-7

CDR3 protein: CASSLGTDTQYF
CDR3 DNA: TGTGCCAGCAGTTTAGGCACAGATACGCAGTATTTT
V gene: TRBV27
clone size: .
D gene: .
J gene: TRBJ2-3

CDR3 protein: CASSQVTGTSGSSSSYEQYF
CDR3 DNA: TGTGCCAGCAGCCAAGTCACCGGGACTAGCGGGAGTTCAAGCTCCTACGAGCAGTACTTC
V gene: TRBV4-2
clone size: .
D gene: TRBD2
J gene: TRBJ2-7

CDR3 protein: CASSSSRDTEAFF
CDR3 DNA: TGCGCCAGCAGCAGTTCGAGGGACACTGAAGCTTTCTTT
V gene: TRBV5-1
clone size: .
D gene: .
J gene: TRBJ1-1

CDR3 protein: CAWSVRLSGANVLTF
CDR3 DNA: TGTGCCTGGAGTGTACGACTCTCTGGGGCCAACGTCCTGACTTTC
V gene: TRBV30
clone size: once
D gene: .
J gene: TRBJ2-6

CDR3 protein: CASTRRAGYGYTF
CDR3 DNA: TGTGCCAGCACCCGTCGGGCGGGCTACGGCTACACCTTC
V gene: TRBV28
clone size: .
D gene: .
J gene: TRBJ1-2

CDR3 protein: CASSFDPSGNTIYF
CDR3 DNA: TGTGCCAGCAGCTTCGACCCCTCTGGAAACACCATATATTTT
V gene: TRBV5-4
clone size: .
D gene: .
J gene: TRBJ1-3

CDR3 protein: CASSRDRGSGYEQYF
CDR3 DNA: TGCGCCAGCAGCCGCGACAGGGGCAGTGGGTACGAGCAGTACTTC
V gene: TRBV4-1
clone size: .
D gene: TRBD1
J gene: TRBJ2-7

CDR3 protein: CASSLTGQGNEQYF
CDR3 DNA: TGTGCCAGCAGTTTAACAGGCCAGGGCAACGAGCAGTACTTC
V gene: TRBV28
clone size: .
D gene: .
J gene: TRBJ2-7

CDR3 protein: CASSFSGEKLFF
CDR3 DNA: TGTGCCAGCAGTTTTTCAGGCGAAAAACTGTTTTTT
V gene: TRBV27
clone size: .
D gene: .
J gene: TRBJ1-4

CDR3 protein: CASSSSWGGTNEKLFF
CDR3 DNA: TGTGCCAGCAGTTCCTCCTGGGGCGGCACTAATGAAAAACTGTTTTTT
V gene: TRBV6-5
clone size: once
D gene: .
J gene: TRBJ1-4

CDR3 protein: CASSAPGTGGYEQYF
CDR3 DNA: TGCGCCAGCAGCGCGCCCGGGACAGGGGGGTACGAGCAGTACTTC
V gene: TRBV5-1
clone size: .
D gene: TRBD1
J gene: TRBJ2-7

CDR3 protein: CASSAYSNQPQHF
CDR3 DNA: TGTGCCAGCAGCGCTTATAGCAATCAGCCCCAGCATTTT
V gene: TRBV6-5
clone size: .
D gene: .
J gene: TRBJ1-5

CDR3 protein: CASSIDLKNTEAFF
CDR3 DNA: TGTGCCAGTAGTATAGATCTGAAAAACACTGAAGCTTTCTTT
V gene: TRBV19
clone size: .
D gene: .
J gene: TRBJ1-1

CDR3 protein: CASSQWSLPKGFNEQFF
CDR3 DNA: TGCGCCAGCAGCCAATGGTCCTTACCGAAGGGGTTCAATGAGCAGTTCTTC
V gene: TRBV4-3
clone size: .
D gene: .
J gene: TRBJ2-1

CDR3 protein: CASSAGQGNYGYTF
CDR3 DNA: TGTGCCAGCAGCGCCGGACAGGGGAACTATGGCTACACCTTC
V gene: TRBV7-8
clone size: .
D gene: TRBD1
J gene: TRBJ1-2

CDR3 protein: CASSLEGAGANVLTF
CDR3 DNA: TGTGCCAGCAGCCTGGAGGGGGCTGGGGCCAACGTCCTGACTTTC
V gene: TRBV7-9
clone size: .
D gene: .
J gene: TRBJ2-6

CDR3 protein: CASSPGQGQGYSNQPQHF
CDR3 DNA: TGTGCCAGCAGCCCCGGTCAAGGACAGGGTTATAGCAATCAGCCCCAGCATTTT
V gene: TRBV4-2
clone size: .
D gene: TRBD1
J gene: TRBJ1-5

CDR3 protein: CASSVASGQKQETQYF
CDR3 DNA: TGTGCCAGCAGCGTAGCCTCGGGACAGAAACAAGAGACCCAGTACTTC
V gene: TRBV9
clone size: .
D gene: TRBD1
J gene: TRBJ2-5

CDR3 protein: CATSDSDRSGYTF
CDR3 DNA: TGTGCCACCAGTGACTCTGACAGGAGCGGCTACACCTTC
V gene: TRBV24-1
clone size: .
D gene: .
J gene: TRBJ1-2

CDR3 protein: CASSQEGPAGGYNEQFF
CDR3 DNA: TGTGCCAGCAGCCAAGAGGGCCCCGCGGGTGGCTACAATGAGCAGTTCTTC
V gene: TRBV3-1/TRBV3-2
clone size: .
D gene: .
J gene: TRBJ2-1

CDR3 protein: CASSSPGQNYGYTF
CDR3 DNA: TGTGCCAGCAGTTCCCCCGGACAGAACTATGGCTACACCTTC
V gene: TRBV28
clone size: once
D gene: .
J gene: TRBJ1-2

CDR3 protein: CASSPRHASSYNSPLHF
CDR3 DNA: TGTGCCAGCTCGCCCCGTCACGCCAGCTCCTATAATTCACCCCTCCACTTT
V gene: TRBV7-2
clone size: .
D gene: .
J gene: TRBJ1-6

CDR3 protein: CASAGANVLTF
CDR3 DNA: TGCGCCTCCGCTGGGGCCAACGTCCTGACTTTC
V gene: TRBV5-1
clone size: .
D gene: .
J gene: TRBJ2-6

CDR3 protein: CASSLRVGEQFF
CDR3 DNA: TGTGCCAGCAGCCTTCGGGTCGGCGAGCAGTTCTTC
V gene: TRBV7-2
clone size: .
D gene: .
J gene: TRBJ2-1

CDR3 protein: CATSSGGSRDTQYF
CDR3 DNA: TGTGCCACCAGCAGTGGGGGGTCGAGAGATACGCAGTATTTT
V gene: TRBV15
clone size: .
D gene: .
J gene: TRBJ2-3

CDR3 protein: CASSRGQDGNTIYF
CDR3 DNA: TGTGCCAGCAGCCGAGGGCAGGACGGAAACACCATATATTTT
V gene: TRBV9
clone size: .
D gene: .
J gene: TRBJ1-3

CDR3 protein: CASSLPVAGYTF
CDR3 DNA: TGTGCCAGCAGTTTACCTGTAGCTGGCTACACCTTC
V gene: TRBV28
clone size: .
D gene: .
J gene: TRBJ1-2

CDR3 protein: CASSETGWDTQYF
CDR3 DNA: TGTGCCAGCAGCGAGACAGGTTGGGATACGCAGTATTTT
V gene: TRBV9
clone size: .
D gene: .
J gene: TRBJ2-3

CDR3 protein: CALQGDKDEKLFF
CDR3 DNA: TGTGCCCTACAAGGGGACAAGGATGAAAAACTGTTTTTT
V gene: TRBV30
clone size: few
D gene: .
J gene: TRBJ1-4

CDR3 protein: CASSYSDQNHYEQYF
CDR3 DNA: TGTGCCAGCAGTTACTCCGACCAAAACCACTACGAGCAGTACTTC
V gene: TRBV6-2/TRBV6-3
clone size: .
D gene: .
J gene: TRBJ2-7

CDR3 protein: CASSPGTGGNYEQYF
CDR3 DNA: TGTGCCAGCAGCCCAGGGACAGGGGGCAACTACGAGCAGTACTTC
V gene: TRBV5-4
clone size: .
D gene: TRBD1
J gene: TRBJ2-7

CDR3 protein: CASSAGETGNTIYF
CDR3 DNA: TGTGCCAGCAGTGCCGGCGAGACGGGAAACACCATATATTTT
V gene: TRBV6-6
clone size: .
D gene: .
J gene: TRBJ1-3

CDR3 protein: CASSFDRLEKLFF
CDR3 DNA: TGTGCCAGCAGCTTCGACAGGCTTGAAAAACTGTTTTTT
V gene: TRBV5-4
clone size: .
D gene: .
J gene: TRBJ1-4

CDR3 protein: CASSSSPGTALGLFF
CDR3 DNA: TGTGCCAGCAGCTCAAGTCCCGGGACAGCCTTGGGGCTGTTTTTT
V gene: TRBV5-4
clone size: .
D gene: TRBD1
J gene: TRBJ2-2

CDR3 protein: CASSIPLGAASNQPQHF
CDR3 DNA: TGTGCCAGTAGTATCCCCCTCGGGGCAGCTAGCAATCAGCCCCAGCATTTT
V gene: TRBV19
clone size: .
D gene: .
J gene: TRBJ1-5

CDR3 protein: CASSPDRGVGNTIYF
CDR3 DNA: TGTGCCAGCAGCCCAGACAGGGGAGTTGGAAACACCATATATTTT
V gene: TRBV28
clone size: few
D gene: TRBD1
J gene: TRBJ1-3

CDR3 protein: CASSQGGGSYNEQFF
CDR3 DNA: TGTGCCAGCAGCCAAGGCGGGGGGTCCTACAATGAGCAGTTCTTC
V gene: TRBV5-5
clone size: .
D gene: TRBD2
J gene: TRBJ2-1

CDR3 protein: CASTPLLGQGANEQFF
CDR3 DNA: TGTGCCAGCACCCCCCTACTGGGACAGGGGGCTAATGAGCAGTTCTTC
V gene: TRBV5-5
clone size: .
D gene: TRBD1
J gene: TRBJ2-1

CDR3 protein: CASSQDGTSGRERETQYF
CDR3 DNA: TGTGCCAGCAGCCAAGACGGAACTAGCGGGAGAGAGAGAGAGACCCAGTACTTC
V gene: TRBV3-1/TRBV3-2
clone size: .
D gene: TRBD2
J gene: TRBJ2-5

CDR3 protein: CASSGSRGNEQFF
CDR3 DNA: TGTGCCAGCAGTGGAAGCCGGGGGAATGAGCAGTTCTTC
V gene: TRBV2
clone size: .
D gene: .
J gene: TRBJ2-1

CDR3 protein: CASSLARDEKLFF
CDR3 DNA: TGTGCCAGCAGTTTGGCCAGGGATGAAAAACTGTTTTTT
V gene: TRBV12-3/TRBV12-4
clone size: .
D gene: .
J gene: TRBJ1-4

CDR3 protein: CASSLGNEKLFF
CDR3 DNA: TGTGCCAGCAGCCTGGGGAATGAAAAACTGTTTTTT
V gene: TRBV14
clone size: .
D gene: .
J gene: TRBJ1-4

CDR3 protein: CAISPTGVGNEQFF
CDR3 DNA: TGTGCCATCAGTCCGACGGGAGTGGGGAATGAGCAGTTCTTC
V gene: TRBV10-3
clone size: .
D gene: .
J gene: TRBJ2-1

CDR3 protein: CASSARISSYNSPLHF
CDR3 DNA: TGTGCCAGCAGTGCCAGGATAAGCTCCTATAATTCACCCCTCCACTTT
V gene: TRBV2
clone size: few
D gene: .
J gene: TRBJ1-6

CDR3 protein: CASSGTGPSPLHF
CDR3 DNA: TGTGCCAGCAGTGGGACAGGGCCTTCACCCCTCCACTTT
V gene: TRBV6-1
clone size: .
D gene: TRBD1
J gene: TRBJ1-6

CDR3 protein: CASSLDGTAYGYTF
CDR3 DNA: TGTGCCAGCAGCTTAGATGGGACGGCATATGGCTACACCTTC
V gene: TRBV11-2
clone size: .
D gene: .
J gene: TRBJ1-2

CDR3 protein: CASSLEGQGGTEAFF
CDR3 DNA: TGCGCCAGCAGCTTGGAGGGACAGGGGGGCACTGAAGCTTTCTTT
V gene: TRBV5-1
clone size: once
D gene: TRBD1
J gene: TRBJ1-1

CDR3 protein: CASSRQGAQPQHF
CDR3 DNA: TGTGCCAGCTCACGCCAGGGGGCTCAGCCCCAGCATTTT
V gene: TRBV18
clone size: once
D gene: TRBD1
J gene: TRBJ1-5

CDR3 protein: CASSLAAGGNTGELFF
CDR3 DNA: TGTGCCAGCAGCTTAGCGGCAGGGGGAAACACCGGGGAGCTGTTTTTT
V gene: TRBV7-9
clone size: .
D gene: TRBD1
J gene: TRBJ2-2

CDR3 protein: CASTNGESEQFF
CDR3 DNA: TGTGCCAGCACCAACGGGGAGAGTGAGCAGTTCTTC
V gene: TRBV11-2
clone size: .
D gene: .
J gene: TRBJ2-1

CDR3 protein: CAGTGSYEQYF
CDR3 DNA: TGTGCCGGGACCGGGTCCTACGAGCAGTACTTC
V gene: TRBV2
clone size: .
D gene: .
J gene: TRBJ2-7